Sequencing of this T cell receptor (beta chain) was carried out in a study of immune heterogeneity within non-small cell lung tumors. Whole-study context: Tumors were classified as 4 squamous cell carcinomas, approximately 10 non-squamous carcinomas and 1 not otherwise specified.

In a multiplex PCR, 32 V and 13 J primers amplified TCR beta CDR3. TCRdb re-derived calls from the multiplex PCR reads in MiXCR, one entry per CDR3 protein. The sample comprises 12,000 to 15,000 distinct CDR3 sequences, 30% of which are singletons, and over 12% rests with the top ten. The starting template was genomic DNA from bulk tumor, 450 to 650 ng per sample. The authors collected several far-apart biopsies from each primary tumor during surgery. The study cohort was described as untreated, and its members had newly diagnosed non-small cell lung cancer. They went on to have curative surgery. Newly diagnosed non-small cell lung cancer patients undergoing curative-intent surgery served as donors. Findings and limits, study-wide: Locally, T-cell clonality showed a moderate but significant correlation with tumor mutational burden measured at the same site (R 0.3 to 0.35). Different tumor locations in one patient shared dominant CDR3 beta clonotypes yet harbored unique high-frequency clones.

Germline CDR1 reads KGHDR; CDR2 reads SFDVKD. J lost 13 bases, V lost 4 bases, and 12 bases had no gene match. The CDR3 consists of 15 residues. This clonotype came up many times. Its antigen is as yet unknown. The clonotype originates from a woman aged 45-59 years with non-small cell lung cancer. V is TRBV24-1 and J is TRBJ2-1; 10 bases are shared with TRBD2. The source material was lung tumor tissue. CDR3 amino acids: CATSEPGSGGAQQFF. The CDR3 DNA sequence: TGTGCCACCAGTGAACCTGGGAGCGGGGGGGCCCAACAGTTCTTC.